A few counts support the clone carrying this TCR beta chain. Its antigen remains unidentified. This sample was included in a study of T cell repertoires in cytomegalovirus infection. Looking at the study overall: Indications came from public TCR beta signatures; they pointed to CMV infection and to a matching HLA type.

TCRdb processed the reads anew with MiXCR; each CDR3 protein has one entry. The sample yields 600,000 to 800,000 distinct CDR3 sequences, 20% to 25% seen once. Broader study findings: Of the TCR beta families, the public ones yielded a cumulative frequency that identified carriers of CMV plus the relevant HLA. Dominating the ex vivo response were TCR beta clonotypes that were CMV-specific and HLA-C-restricted.

The sequencing input was CD8+ T cells from PBMCs. This TCR was sampled from a human donor in good health (CMV status not recorded). Some clones in this sample may be carry-over from other donors' samples.

In DNA, the CDR3 is TGTGCCGCTCAGGGTTACAATGAGCAGTTCTTC. Translated: CAAQGYNEQFF. The chain employs TRBV27 and TRBJ2-1, with D possibly matching TRBD1 (5 bases). The ends were cut back, 11 bases at V and 4 bases at J, with 9 bases in the middle. The CDR3 contains 11 residues. Germline CDR1 reads MNHEY; CDR2 reads SMNVEV (reference sequence).